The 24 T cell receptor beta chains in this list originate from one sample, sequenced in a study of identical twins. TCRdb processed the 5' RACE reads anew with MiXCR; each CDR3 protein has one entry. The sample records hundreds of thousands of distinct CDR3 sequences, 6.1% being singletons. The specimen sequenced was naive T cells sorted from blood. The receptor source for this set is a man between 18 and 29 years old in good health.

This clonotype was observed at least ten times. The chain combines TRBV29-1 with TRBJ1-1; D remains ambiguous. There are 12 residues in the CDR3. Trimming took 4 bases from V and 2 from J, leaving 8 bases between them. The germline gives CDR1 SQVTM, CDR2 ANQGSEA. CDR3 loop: CSVGVGNTEAFF. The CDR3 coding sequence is TGCAGCGTTGGGGTCGGAAACACTGAAGCTTTCTTT.

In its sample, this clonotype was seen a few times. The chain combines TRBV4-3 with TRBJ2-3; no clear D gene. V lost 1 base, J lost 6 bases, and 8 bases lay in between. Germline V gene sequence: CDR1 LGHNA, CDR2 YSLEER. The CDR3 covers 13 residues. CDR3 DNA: TGCGCCAGCAGCCAAGGGAAAGGGGATACGCAGTATTTT. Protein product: CASSQGKGDTQYF.

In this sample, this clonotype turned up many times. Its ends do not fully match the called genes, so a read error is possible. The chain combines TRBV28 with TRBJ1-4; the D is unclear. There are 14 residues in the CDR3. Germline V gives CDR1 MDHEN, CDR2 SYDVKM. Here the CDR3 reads CASSLLGPPEKLFF. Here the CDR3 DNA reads TGTGCCAGCAGTTTACTAGGACCCCCCGAAAAACTTTTTTTT.

CDR3 in amino acids: CASSQVASGEQYV. The CDR3 DNA reads as TGTGCCAGCAGCCAAGTCGCCTCGGGGGAGCAGTACGTC. The rearrangement joins TRBV14 to TRBJ2-7, with a tentative D call TRBD2 (5 bases). The CDR3 runs 13 residues. Germline CDR1 and CDR2: SGHDN and FVKESK. V lost 1 base to trimming and J lost 7 bases, with 11 bases between them.

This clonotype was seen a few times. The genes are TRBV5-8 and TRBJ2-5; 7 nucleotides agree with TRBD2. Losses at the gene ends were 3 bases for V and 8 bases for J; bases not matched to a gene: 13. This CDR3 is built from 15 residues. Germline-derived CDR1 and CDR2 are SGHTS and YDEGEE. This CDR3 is CASSSSRGLIVTQYF. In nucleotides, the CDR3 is TGTGCCAGCAGCTCAAGTAGGGGACTAATTGTTACCCAGTACTTC.

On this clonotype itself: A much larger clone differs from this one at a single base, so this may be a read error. DNA of the CDR3: TGCGCCAGCAGCCTACTAGCGGCAGGGAACACCGGGGAGCTGTTTTTT. The encoded protein is CASSLLAAGNTGELFF. The chain links TRBV5-1 to TRBJ2-2; TRBD2 matches 8 bases. Trimming removed 4 bases from V and 1 base from J; junction bases left unmatched: 6. The germline V gene has CDR1 SGHRS and CDR2 YFSETQ. The CDR3 spans 16 residues.

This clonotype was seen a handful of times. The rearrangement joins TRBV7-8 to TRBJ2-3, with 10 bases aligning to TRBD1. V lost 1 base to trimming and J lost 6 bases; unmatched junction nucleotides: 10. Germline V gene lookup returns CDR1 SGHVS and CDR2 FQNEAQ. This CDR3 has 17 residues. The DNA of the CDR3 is TGTGCCAGCAGCTTAGATTTTACGGGACAGGGGAGCGATACGCAGTATTTT. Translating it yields CASSLDFTGQGSDTQYF.

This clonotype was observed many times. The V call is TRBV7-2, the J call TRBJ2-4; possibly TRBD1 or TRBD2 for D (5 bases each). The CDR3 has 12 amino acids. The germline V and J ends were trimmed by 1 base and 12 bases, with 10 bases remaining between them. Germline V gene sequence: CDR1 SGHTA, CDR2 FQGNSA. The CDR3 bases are TGTGCCAGCAGCTTAGAGGGGACGAATCAGTACTTC. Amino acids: CASSLEGTNQYF.

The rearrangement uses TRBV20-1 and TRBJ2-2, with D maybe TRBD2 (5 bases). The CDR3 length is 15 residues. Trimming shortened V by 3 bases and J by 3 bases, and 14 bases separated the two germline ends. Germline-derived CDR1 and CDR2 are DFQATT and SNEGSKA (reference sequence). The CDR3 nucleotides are TGCAGTGCTAGGGAGGTCGGGGTTGACACCGGGGAGCTGTTTTTT. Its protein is CSAREVGVDTGELFF.

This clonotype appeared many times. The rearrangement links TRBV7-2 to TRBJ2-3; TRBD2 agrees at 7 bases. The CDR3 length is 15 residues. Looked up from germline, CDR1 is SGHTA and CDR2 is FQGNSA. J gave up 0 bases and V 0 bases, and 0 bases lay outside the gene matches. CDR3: CASSLASGSTDTQYF. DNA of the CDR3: TGTGCCAGCAGCTTAGCTAGCGGGAGCACAGATACGCAGTATTTT.

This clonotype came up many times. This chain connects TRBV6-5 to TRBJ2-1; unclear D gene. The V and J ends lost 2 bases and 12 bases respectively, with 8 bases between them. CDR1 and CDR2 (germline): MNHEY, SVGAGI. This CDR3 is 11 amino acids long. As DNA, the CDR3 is TGTGCCAGCAGTTACGGGAACAGGCAGTTCTTC. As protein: CASSYGNRQFF.

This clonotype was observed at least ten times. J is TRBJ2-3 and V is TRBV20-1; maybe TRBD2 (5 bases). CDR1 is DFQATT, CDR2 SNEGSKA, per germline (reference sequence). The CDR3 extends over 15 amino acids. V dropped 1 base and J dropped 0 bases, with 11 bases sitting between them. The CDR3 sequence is CSARGLGGSTDTQYF. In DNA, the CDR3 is TGCAGTGCTAGAGGGTTAGGCGGGAGCACAGATACGCAGTATTTT.

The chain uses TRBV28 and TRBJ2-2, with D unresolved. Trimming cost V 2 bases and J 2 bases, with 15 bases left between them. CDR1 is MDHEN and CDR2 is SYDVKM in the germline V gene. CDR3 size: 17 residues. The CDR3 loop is CASSLMAGQQNTGELFF. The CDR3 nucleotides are TGTGCCAGCAGTTTAATGGCTGGGCAGCAAAACACCGGGGAGCTGTTTTTT.

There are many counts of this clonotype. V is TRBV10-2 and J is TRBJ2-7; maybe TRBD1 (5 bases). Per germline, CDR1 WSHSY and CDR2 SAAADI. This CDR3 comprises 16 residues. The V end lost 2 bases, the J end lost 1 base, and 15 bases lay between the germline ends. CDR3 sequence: CASSENGAGLSYEQYV. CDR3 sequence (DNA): TGCGCCAGCAGTGAGAATGGGGCAGGGCTTTCCTACGAGCAGTACGTC.

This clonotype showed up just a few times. The CDR3 nucleotides read TGTGCCAGCAGCTTAGAACTAGCGGTTACCTACGAGCAGTACTTC. Its translation: CASSLELAVTYEQYF. The genes are TRBV7-2 and TRBJ2-7; the match to TRBD2 covers 8 bases. Germline V gene sequence: CDR1 SGHTA, CDR2 FQGNSA. CDR3 length: 15 residues. J gave up 2 bases and V 1 base, and 4 bases lay outside the gene matches.

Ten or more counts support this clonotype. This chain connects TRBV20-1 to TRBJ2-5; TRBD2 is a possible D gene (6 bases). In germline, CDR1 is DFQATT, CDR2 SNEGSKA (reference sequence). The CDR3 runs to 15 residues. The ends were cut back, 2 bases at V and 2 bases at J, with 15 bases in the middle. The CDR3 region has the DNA TGCAGTGCTAGACCCGGGGGTAGCGGACAAGAGACCCAGTACTTC. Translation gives CSARPGGSGQETQYF.

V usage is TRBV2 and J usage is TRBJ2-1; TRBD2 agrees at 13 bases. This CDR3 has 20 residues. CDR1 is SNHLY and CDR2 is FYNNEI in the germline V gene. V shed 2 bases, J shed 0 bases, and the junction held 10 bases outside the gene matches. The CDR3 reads CASSENRGLAGPSSYNEQFF. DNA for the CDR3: TGTGCCAGCAGTGAAAATCGGGGACTAGCGGGACCGAGCTCCTACAATGAGCAGTTCTTC.

CDR3 residues: CASSYSRDRFTDTQYF. In DNA form, the CDR3 reads TGTGCCAGCAGTTACTCCCGGGACAGATTCACAGATACGCAGTATTTT. V gene TRBV6-5 combines with J gene TRBJ2-3; 7 positions match TRBD1. Germline CDR1 reads MNHEY; CDR2 reads SVGAGI. The CDR3 is made up of 16 amino acids. V shed 0 bases, J shed 2 bases, and the junction held 5 bases outside the gene matches.

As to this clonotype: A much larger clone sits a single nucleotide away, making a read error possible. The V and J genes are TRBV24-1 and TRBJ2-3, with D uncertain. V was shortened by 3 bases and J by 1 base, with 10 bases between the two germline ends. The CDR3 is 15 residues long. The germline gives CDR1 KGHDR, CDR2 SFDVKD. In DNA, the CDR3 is TGTGCCACCAGTGATGCCCTTGGGGGCACAGATACGCAGTATTTT. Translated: CATSDALGGTDTQYF.

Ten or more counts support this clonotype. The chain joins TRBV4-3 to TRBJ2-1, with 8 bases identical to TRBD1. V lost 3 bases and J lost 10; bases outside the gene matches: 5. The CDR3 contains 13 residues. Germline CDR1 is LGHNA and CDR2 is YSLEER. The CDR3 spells CASSQEGDREQFF. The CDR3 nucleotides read TGCGCCAGCAGCCAGGAGGGGGACAGGGAGCAGTTCTTC.

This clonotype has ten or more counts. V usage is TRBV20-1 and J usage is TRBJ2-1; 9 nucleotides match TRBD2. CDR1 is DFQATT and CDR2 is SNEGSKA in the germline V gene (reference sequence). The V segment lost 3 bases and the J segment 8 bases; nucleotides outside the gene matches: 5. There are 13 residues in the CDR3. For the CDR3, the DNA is TGCAGTGCTAGGGCTAGCGGGATCTATGAGCAGTTCTTC. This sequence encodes CSARASGIYEQFF.

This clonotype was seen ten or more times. The CDR3 protein is CATSDATGRIYNEQFF. DNA of the CDR3: TGTGCCACCAGTGATGCTACAGGGAGGATCTACAATGAGCAGTTCTTC. This chain connects TRBV24-1 to TRBJ2-1; D may be TRBD1 or TRBD2 (6 bases each). There are 16 residues in the CDR3. The V end was cut by 3 bases, the J end by 3 bases, with 14 bases between. The germline CDR1 and CDR2 sequences are KGHDR and SFDVKD.

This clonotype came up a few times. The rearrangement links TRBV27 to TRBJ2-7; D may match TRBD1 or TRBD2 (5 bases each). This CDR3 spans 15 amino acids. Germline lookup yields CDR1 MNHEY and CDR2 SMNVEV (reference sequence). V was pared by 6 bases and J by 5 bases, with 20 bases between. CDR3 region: CASSVTGTAWDEQYV. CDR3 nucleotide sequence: TGTGCCAGCAGCGTTACCGGGACCGCTTGGGACGAGCAGTACGTC.

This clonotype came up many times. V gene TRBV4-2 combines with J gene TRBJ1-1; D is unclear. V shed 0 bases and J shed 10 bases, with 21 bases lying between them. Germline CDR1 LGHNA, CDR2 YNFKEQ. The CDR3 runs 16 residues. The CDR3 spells CASSQETTAIRRPAFF. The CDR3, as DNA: TGTGCCAGCAGCCAAGAGACTACTGCGATCAGGCGCCCAGCTTTCTTT.